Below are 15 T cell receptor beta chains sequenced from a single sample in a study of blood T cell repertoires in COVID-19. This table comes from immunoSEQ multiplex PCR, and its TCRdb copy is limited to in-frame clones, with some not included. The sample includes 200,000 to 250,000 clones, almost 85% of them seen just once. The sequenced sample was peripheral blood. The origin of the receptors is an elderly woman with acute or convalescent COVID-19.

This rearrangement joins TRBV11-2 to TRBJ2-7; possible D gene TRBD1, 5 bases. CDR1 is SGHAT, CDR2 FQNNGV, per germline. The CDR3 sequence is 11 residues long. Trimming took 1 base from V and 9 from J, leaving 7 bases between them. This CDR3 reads CASSLGQPQYF. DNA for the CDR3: TGTGCCAGCAGCTTAGGACAGCCGCAGTACTTC.

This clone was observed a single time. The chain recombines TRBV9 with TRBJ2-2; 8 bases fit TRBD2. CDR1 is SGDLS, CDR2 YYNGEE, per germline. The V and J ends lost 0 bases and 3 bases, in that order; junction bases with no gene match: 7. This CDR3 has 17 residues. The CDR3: CASSVDSGLGYTGELFF. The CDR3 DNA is TGTGCCAGCAGCGTAGACTCGGGACTAGGTTACACCGGGGAGCTGTTTTTT.

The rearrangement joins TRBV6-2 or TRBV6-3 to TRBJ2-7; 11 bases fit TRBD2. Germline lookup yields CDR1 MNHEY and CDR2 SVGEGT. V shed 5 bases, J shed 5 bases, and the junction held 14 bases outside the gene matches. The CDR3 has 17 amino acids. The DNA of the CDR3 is TGTGCCAGCAGTCCCGGCCTTGTAGCGGGGGGGCCCCACGAGCAGTACTTC. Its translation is CASSPGLVAGGPHEQYF.

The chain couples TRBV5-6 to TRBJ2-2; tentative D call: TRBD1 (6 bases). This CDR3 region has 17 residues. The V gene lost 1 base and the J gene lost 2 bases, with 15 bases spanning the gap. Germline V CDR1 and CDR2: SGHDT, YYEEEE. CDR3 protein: CASSLFTGFFNTGELFF. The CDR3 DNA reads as TGTGCCAGCAGCTTGTTCACAGGGTTCTTTAACACCGGGGAGCTGTTTTTT.

The CDR3 DNA reads TGTGCCAGCAGCTTAGATCAGGTCTACGAGCAGTACTTC. Its protein product is CASSLDQVYEQYF. This chain joins TRBV11-2 and TRBJ2-7; D is undetermined. Germline CDR1 and CDR2: SGHAT and FQNNGV. Trimming cost V 0 bases and J 3 bases, with 6 bases left between them. The CDR3 has 13 amino acids.

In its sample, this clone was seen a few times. CDR3 sequence: CASSSEGMALHF. The DNA of the CDR3 is TGTGCCAGCAGCAGTGAGGGAATGGCCCTCCACTTT. The chain has TRBV27 and TRBJ1-6; D is unresolved. Germline V gene lookup returns CDR1 MNHEY and CDR2 SMNVEV (reference sequence). V was cut by 6 bases and J by 14 bases, with 14 bases left in between. There are 12 residues in the CDR3.

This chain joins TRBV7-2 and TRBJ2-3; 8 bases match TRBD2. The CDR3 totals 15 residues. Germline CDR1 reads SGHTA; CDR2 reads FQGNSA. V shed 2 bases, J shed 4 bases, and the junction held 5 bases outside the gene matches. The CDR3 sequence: CASSLRGGSSDTQYF. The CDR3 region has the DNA TGTGCCAGCAGCTTACGCGGGGGGTCATCAGATACGCAGTATTTT.

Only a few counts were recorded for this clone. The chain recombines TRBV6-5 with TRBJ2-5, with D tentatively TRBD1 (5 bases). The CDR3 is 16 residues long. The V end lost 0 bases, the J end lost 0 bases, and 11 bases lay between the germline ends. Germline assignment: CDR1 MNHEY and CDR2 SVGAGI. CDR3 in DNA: TGTGCCAGCAGTTACTCGAGGACACCGTACCAAGAGACCCAGTACTTC. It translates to CASSYSRTPYQETQYF.

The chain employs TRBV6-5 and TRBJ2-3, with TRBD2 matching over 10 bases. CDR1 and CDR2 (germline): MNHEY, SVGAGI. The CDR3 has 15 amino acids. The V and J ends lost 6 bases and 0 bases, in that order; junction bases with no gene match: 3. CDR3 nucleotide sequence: TGTGCCAGCAGATTAGCGGGGGGCAGCACAGATACGCAGTATTTT. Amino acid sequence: CASRLAGGSTDTQYF.

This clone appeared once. CDR3 region: CASRDYLYNEQFF. The CDR3 coding sequence is TGCGCCAGCCGGGACTACCTGTACAATGAGCAGTTCTTC. The rearrangement joins TRBV5-1 to TRBJ2-1, with 7 bases that match TRBD2. The CDR3 extends over 13 amino acids. V dropped 7 bases and J dropped 4; count of bases not matched to a gene: 5. Germline-derived CDR1 and CDR2 are SGHRS and YFSETQ.

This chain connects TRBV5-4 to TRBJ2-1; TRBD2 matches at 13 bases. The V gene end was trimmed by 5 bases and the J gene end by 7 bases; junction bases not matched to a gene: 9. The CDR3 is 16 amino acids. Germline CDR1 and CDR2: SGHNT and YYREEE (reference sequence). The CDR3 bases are TGTGCCAGCAGACTAGGACTAGCGGGAGATGGGAATGAGCAGTTCTTC. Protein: CASRLGLAGDGNEQFF.

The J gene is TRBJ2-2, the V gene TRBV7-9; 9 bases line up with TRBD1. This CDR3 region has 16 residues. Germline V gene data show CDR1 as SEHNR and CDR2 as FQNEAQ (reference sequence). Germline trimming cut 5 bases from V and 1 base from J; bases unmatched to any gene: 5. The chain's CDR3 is CASSLQGAQNTGELFF. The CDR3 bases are TGTGCCAGCAGCCTACAGGGGGCACAGAACACCGGGGAGCTGTTTTTT.

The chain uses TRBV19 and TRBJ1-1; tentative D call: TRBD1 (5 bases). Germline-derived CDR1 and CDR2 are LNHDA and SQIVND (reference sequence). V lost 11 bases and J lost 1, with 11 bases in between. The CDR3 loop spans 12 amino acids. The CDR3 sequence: CACQTGNTEAFF. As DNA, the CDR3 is TGTGCCTGCCAAACAGGGAACACTGAAGCTTTCTTT.

CDR3 amino acids: CASSVGDSYGYTF. CDR3 bases: TGTGCCAGCTCAGTCGGGGATTCATATGGCTACACCTTC. This chain joins TRBV18 and TRBJ1-2, with D unclear. The CDR3 runs to 13 residues. Per the germline V gene, CDR1 is KGHSH and CDR2 is LQKENI. V lost 5 bases and J 5 bases, leaving 12 bases between the germline ends.

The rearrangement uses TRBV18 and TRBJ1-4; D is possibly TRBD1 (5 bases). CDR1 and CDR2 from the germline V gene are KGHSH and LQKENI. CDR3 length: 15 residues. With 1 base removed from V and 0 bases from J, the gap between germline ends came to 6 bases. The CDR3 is CASSPQGTTNEKLFF. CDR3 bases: TGTGCCAGCTCACCACAGGGGACAACTAATGAAAAACTGTTTTTT. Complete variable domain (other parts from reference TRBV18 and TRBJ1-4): NAGVMQNPRHLVRRRGQEARLRCSPMKGHSHVYWYRQLPEEGLKFMVYLQKENIIDESGMPKERFSAEFPKEGPSILRIQQVVRGDSAAYFCASSPQGTTNEKLFFGSGTQLSVL.